Shown below are 18 T cell receptor beta chains from a single sample sequenced in a study of identical twins. TCRdb re-derived calls from the 5' RACE reads in MiXCR, one entry per CDR3 protein. The table records approximately 620,000 distinct CDR3 sequences, 8.6% of them present only once. The sample also formed part of further work on yellow fever vaccine responses in identical twins.

The sequenced sample consisted of PBMCs. These receptors were obtained from a woman younger than 30 in good health.

This sequence joins TRBV18 and TRBJ2-7; 8 nucleotides align to TRBD1. Germline CDR1 KGHSH, CDR2 LQKENI. V shed 2 bases, J shed 1 base, and the junction held 10 bases outside the gene matches. This CDR3 has 17 residues. Here the CDR3 reads CASSPEPGTGHSYEQYF. The CDR3 DNA sequence: TGTGCCAGCTCACCAGAACCGGGGACAGGTCATTCCTACGAGCAGTACTTC.

This clonotype was observed at least ten times. The V and J genes are TRBV12-3 or TRBV12-4 and TRBJ2-1; D remains ambiguous. Trimming took 3 bases from V and 4 from J, leaving 7 bases between them. The CDR3 runs to 13 residues. In DNA form, the CDR3 reads TGTGCCAGCAGTTTGGTCGGGTACAATGAGCAGTTCTTC. It encodes CASSLVGYNEQFF.

At least ten counts were recorded for this clonotype. The CDR3 coding sequence is TGCAGCGCCACAGCTGGAGGGGGCGAGATCGCTTTCTTT. Translation: CSATAGGGEIAFF. The chain recombines TRBV29-1 with TRBJ1-1, with 7 positions matching TRBD1. V shed 7 bases and J 11 bases; nucleotides not matched to a gene: 16. There are 13 residues in the CDR3. Germline CDR1 reads SQVTM; CDR2 reads ANQGSEA.

This clonotype was seen a handful of times. The genes are TRBV5-5 and TRBJ2-1; 9 nucleotides align to TRBD2. The germline V gene encodes CDR1 SGHKS and CDR2 YYEKEE (reference sequence). J lost 6 bases, V lost 2 bases, and 6 bases had no gene match. The CDR3 runs to 15 residues. CDR3 DNA sequence: TGTGCCAGCAGCTTAGGACTAGCGCGATCCAATGAGCAGTTCTTC. Translating it yields CASSLGLARSNEQFF. The variable domain in full, completed from reference TRBV5-5 and TRBJ2-1, reads DAGVTQSPTHLIKTRGQQVTLRCSPISGHKSVSWYQQVLGQGPQFIFQYYEKEERGRGNFPDRFSARQFPNYSSELNVNALLLGDSALYLCASSLGLARSNEQFFGPGTRLTVL.

In this sample, this clonotype turned up a few times. The J gene is TRBJ2-3, the V gene TRBV7-8, with TRBD1 as a possible D gene (6 bases). Germline CDR1 reads SGHVS; CDR2 reads FQNEAQ. The germline V and J ends were trimmed by 2 bases and 4 bases, with 22 bases remaining between them. The CDR3 is 18 residues long. The CDR3 here is CASSLYGSTGTFADTQYF. CDR3 nucleotide sequence: TGTGCCAGCAGCTTATACGGGTCCACAGGGACGTTTGCAGATACGCAGTATTTT.

This clonotype came up many times. The chain carries TRBV6-5 and TRBJ2-7; D unresolved. V was shortened by 1 base and J by 3 bases, with 10 bases between the two germline ends. The CDR3 extends over 14 amino acids. Germline V gene data show CDR1 as MNHEY and CDR2 as SVGAGI. For the CDR3, the DNA is TGTGCCAGCAGTTACTTGAACAGAGACTACGAGCAGTACTTC. This gives the protein CASSYLNRDYEQYF.

The chain joins TRBV7-2 to TRBJ2-7; TRBD2 agrees at 9 bases. CDR1 and CDR2 from the germline V gene are SGHTA and FQGNSA. The CDR3 length is 16 residues. Trimming removed 4 bases from V and 7 bases from J; junction bases left unmatched: 14. CDR3 residues: CTSSSIASGTSYEQYF. The CDR3 bases are TGTACCAGCAGCTCCATAGCTAGCGGGACCTCTTATGAGCAGTACTTC.

This clonotype showed up just once. V gene TRBV6-1 combines with J gene TRBJ2-7; TRBD1 or TRBD2 may be the D gene (5 bases each). The CDR3 sequence is 15 residues long. Germline V gene data show CDR1 as MNHNS and CDR2 as SASEGT. Trimming removed 8 bases at V and 1 base at J, with 18 bases between. For the CDR3, the DNA is TGTGCCAGCGAAGCTGCCCGGGACGGATCCTACGAGCAGTACTTC. This encodes CASEAARDGSYEQYF.

V and J are TRBV6-1 and TRBJ2-1; TRBD2 is a possible D gene (7 bases). Looked up from germline, CDR1 is MNHNS and CDR2 is SASEGT. With 1 base removed from V and 3 bases from J, the gap between germline ends came to 10 bases. The CDR3 sequence is 15 residues long. Here the CDR3 reads CASSEDGGHYNEQFF. The CDR3 region has the DNA TGTGCCAGCAGTGAAGACGGGGGGCACTACAATGAGCAGTTCTTC.

This clonotype was seen at least ten times. This chain links TRBV10-3 with TRBJ2-3; D is uncertain. This CDR3 is built from 15 residues. In germline, CDR1 is ENHRY, CDR2 SYGVKD. V was trimmed by 2 bases and J by 3 bases, leaving 12 bases between them. CDR3 loop: CAISEKDSQTDTQYF. The CDR3 nucleotides read TGTGCCATCAGTGAGAAGGATTCGCAGACAGATACGCAGTATTTT.

This clonotype was counted between two and nine times. This chain links TRBV7-2 with TRBJ2-7; no clear D gene. Germline V lookup: CDR1 SGHTA, CDR2 FQGNSA. Trimming stripped 4 bases from V and 3 bases from J, with 10 bases between. The length of the CDR3 is 13 residues. CDR3 sequence reads: CASSYPLNYEQYF. The CDR3 coding sequence is TGTGCCAGCAGCTACCCTCTTAACTACGAGCAGTACTTC.

This chain uses TRBV4-2 with TRBJ2-7, with D tentatively TRBD1 (6 bases). This CDR3 has 17 residues. V dropped 1 base and J dropped 1 base, with 17 bases sitting between them. The germline V gene encodes CDR1 LGHNA and CDR2 YNFKEQ. CDR3 sequence: CASSQVGASRDSYEQYF. The CDR3 nucleotides read TGTGCCAGCAGCCAAGTGGGGGCGTCCAGGGATTCCTACGAGCAGTACTTC.

In its sample, this clonotype was seen many times. This rearrangement joins TRBV5-1 to TRBJ2-1; D gene unclear. The V end was cut by 3 bases, the J end by 5 bases, with 3 bases between. The CDR3 sequence is 11 residues long. Germline V gene sequence: CDR1 SGHRS, CDR2 YFSETQ. This CDR3 is CASSWDNEQFF. The CDR3 DNA is TGCGCCAGCAGCTGGGACAATGAGCAGTTCTTC.

This clonotype was observed a handful of times. In DNA form, the CDR3 reads TGTGCCAGCAGGGCCGGACTAGCGGGCTACAATGAGCAGTTCTTC. It codes for CASRAGLAGYNEQFF. V usage is TRBV5-6 and J usage is TRBJ2-1; 11 bases line up with TRBD2. The V gene's germline CDR1 is SGHDT and CDR2 YYEEEE. V shed 5 bases and J 3 bases; nucleotides not matched to a gene: 4. The CDR3 runs to 15 residues.

Concerning this clonotype: Given the absence of the conserved phenylalanine or tryptophan at the CDR3 end, a read error is likely. V gene TRBV28 combines with J gene TRBJ2-3; D gene uncertain. The germline V and J ends were trimmed by 1 base and 4 bases, with 9 bases remaining between them. The germline V gene encodes CDR1 MDHEN and CDR2 SYDVKM. This CDR3 is built from 14 residues. CDR3 residues: CASSLSGDADTQYS. The CDR3 DNA follows: TGTGCCAGCAGTTTATCGGGCGATGCAGATACGCAGTATTCT.

This clonotype has a count of ten or more. The chain recombines TRBV6-1 with TRBJ1-1; the D is unclear. Between the trimmed V and J ends, which lost 5 bases and 2 bases, there was a span of 9 bases. This CDR3 region has 13 residues. From germline, CDR1 is MNHNS and CDR2 SASEGT. This CDR3 is CASSPITNTEAFF. CDR3 coding DNA: TGTGCCAGCAGTCCCATTACAAACACTGAAGCTTTCTTT.

The sample holds a few counts of this clonotype. The V and J genes are TRBV29-1 and TRBJ2-7; tentative D call: TRBD2 (7 bases). Germline V CDR1 and CDR2: SQVTM, ANQGSEA. With 6 bases removed from V and 0 bases from J, the gap between germline ends came to 15 bases. The CDR3 length is 14 residues. DNA for the CDR3: TGCAGCGTGGGGGGGTCAGGGGTCTCCTACGAGCAGTACTTC. Amino acid sequence: CSVGGSGVSYEQYF.

This clonotype was seen a handful of times. The chain carries TRBV6-2 or TRBV6-3 and TRBJ2-3; 12 positions match TRBD1. Trimming at V came to 1 base and at J to 3 bases, leaving 14 bases not matched to a gene. Germline lookup yields CDR1 MNHEY and CDR2 SVGEGT. The CDR3 has 20 residues. Written as DNA, the CDR3 is TGTGCCAGCAGTTACTTTAGGCCGGGGGCGGGACAGGGGGCAACAGATACGCAGTATTTT. It specifies CASSYFRPGAGQGATDTQYF.